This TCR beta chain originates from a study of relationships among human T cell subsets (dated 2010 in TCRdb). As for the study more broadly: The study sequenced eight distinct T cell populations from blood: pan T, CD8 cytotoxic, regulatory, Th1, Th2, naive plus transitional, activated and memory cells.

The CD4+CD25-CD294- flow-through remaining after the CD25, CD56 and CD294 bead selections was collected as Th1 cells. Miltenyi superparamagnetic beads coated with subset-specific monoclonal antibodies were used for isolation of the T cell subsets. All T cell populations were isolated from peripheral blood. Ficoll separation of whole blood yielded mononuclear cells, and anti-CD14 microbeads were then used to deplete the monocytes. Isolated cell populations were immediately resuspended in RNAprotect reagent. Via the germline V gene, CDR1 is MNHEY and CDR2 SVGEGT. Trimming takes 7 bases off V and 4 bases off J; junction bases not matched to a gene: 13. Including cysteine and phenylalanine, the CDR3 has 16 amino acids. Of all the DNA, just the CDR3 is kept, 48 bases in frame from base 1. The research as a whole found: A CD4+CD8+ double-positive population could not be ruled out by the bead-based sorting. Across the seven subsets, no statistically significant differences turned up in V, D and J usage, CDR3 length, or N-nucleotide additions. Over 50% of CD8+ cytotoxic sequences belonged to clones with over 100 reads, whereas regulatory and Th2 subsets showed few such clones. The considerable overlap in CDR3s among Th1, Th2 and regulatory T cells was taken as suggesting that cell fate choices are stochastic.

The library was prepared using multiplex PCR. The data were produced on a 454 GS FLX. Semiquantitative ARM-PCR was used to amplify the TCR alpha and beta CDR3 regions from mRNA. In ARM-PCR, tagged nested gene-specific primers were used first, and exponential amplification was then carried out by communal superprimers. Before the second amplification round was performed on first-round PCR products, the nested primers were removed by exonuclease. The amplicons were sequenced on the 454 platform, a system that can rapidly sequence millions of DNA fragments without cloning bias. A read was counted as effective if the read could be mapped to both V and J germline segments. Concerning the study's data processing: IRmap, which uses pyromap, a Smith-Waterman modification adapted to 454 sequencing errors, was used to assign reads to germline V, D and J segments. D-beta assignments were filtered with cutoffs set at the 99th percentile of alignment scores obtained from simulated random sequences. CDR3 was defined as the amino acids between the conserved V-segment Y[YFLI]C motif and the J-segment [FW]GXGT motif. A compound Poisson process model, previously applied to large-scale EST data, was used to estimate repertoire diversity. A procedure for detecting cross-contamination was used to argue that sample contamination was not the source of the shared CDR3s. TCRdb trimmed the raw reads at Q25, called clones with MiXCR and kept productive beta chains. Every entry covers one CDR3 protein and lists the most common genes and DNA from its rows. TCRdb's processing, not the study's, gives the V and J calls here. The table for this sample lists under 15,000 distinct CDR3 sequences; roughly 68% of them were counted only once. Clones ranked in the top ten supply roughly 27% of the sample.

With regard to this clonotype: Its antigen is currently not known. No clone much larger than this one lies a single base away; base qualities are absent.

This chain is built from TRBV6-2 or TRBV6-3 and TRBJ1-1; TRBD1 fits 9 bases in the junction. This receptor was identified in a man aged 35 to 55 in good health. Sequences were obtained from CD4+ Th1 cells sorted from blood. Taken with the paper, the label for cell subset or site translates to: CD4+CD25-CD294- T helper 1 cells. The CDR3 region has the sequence CASNTGTGLVSTEAFF. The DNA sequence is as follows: TGTGCCAGCAATACCGGGACAGGGCTCGTATCCACTGAAGCTTTCTTT.